Below, one T cell receptor beta chain is given with its context. Its antigen is still unknown. PCR was performed using 60 Vbeta and 13 Jbeta primers. Repertoires were generated with immunoSEQ multiplex PCR, while TCRdb's copy carries only in-frame clones and drops some. The repertoire consists of under 200,000 clones, with 60% to 80% occurring once and the leading ten covering about 8%. The data derive from a study of cytomegalovirus exposure and HLA in healthy donors. General study results and limits: In an earlier analysis, about 90% or about 30%: the productive usage of most TCR beta V segments. Sequencing likely produced, as an artifact, a cluster of highly shared sequence variants.

Sequenced sample: PBMCs. The source of this sequence is a middle-aged woman in good health and CMV-seropositive.

The CDR3: CASSLGQDTSEQFF. In nucleotides, the CDR3 is TGCGCCAGCAGCTTGGGACAGGATACGTCGGAGCAGTTCTTC. The genes are TRBV5-1 and TRBJ2-1; possible D gene TRBD1, 6 bases. In germline, CDR1 is SGHRS, CDR2 YFSETQ. The CDR3 consists of 14 residues. The V and J ends lost 0 bases and 10 bases respectively, with 14 bases between them.